This passage covers 21 T cell receptor beta chains from one sample sequenced in a study of shared clonotypes between healthy human individuals. The protocol was immunoSEQ multiplex PCR, while the TCRdb copy is restricted to in-frame clones and leaves out a portion. The sample has hundreds of thousands of clones, about 74% seen once. Material: PBMCs. These receptors came from a woman aged 40-49 years in good health. Some clones in this sample may be carry-over from other donors' samples.

For the CDR3, the DNA is TGTGCCAGCAGCTTAAGAGGGGCGGACACCGGGGAGCTGTTTTTT. Translation: CASSLRGADTGELFF. The chain is built from TRBV7-3 and TRBJ2-2; D may match TRBD1 or TRBD2 (5 bases each). CDR3 length: 15 amino acids. Germline CDR1 and CDR2: SGHTA and FQGTGA. The germline V and J ends were trimmed by 1 base and 3 bases, with 9 bases remaining between them.

Concerning this clone itself: A far larger clone is a single base away, which makes a read error likely. This CDR3 is also generated by other DNA sequences in the sample. The rearrangement links TRBV5-1 to TRBJ1-1, with D possibly being TRBD1 (5 bases). V was cut by 4 bases and J by 5 bases, with 15 bases left in between. CDR1 and CDR2 (germline): SGHRS, YFSETQ. CDR3 length: 14 residues. The CDR3 protein is CASSPRGAWTEAFF. As DNA, the CDR3 is TGCGCCAGCAGCCCTCGAGGGGCTTGGACTGAAGCTTTCTTT.

This clone appeared a few times. The V and J genes are TRBV29-1 and TRBJ1-2; the D gene is possibly TRBD1 (6 bases). Germline CDR1 reads SQVTM; CDR2 reads ANQGSEA. The CDR3 extends over 13 amino acids. The ends were cut back, 3 bases at V and 1 base at J, with 9 bases in the middle. CDR3 protein: CSVDRDINYGYTF. The CDR3 DNA reads TGCAGCGTTGACAGGGACATTAACTATGGCTACACCTTC.

This clone was picked up a small number of times. The chain combines TRBV6-1 with TRBJ2-1; TRBD2 agrees at 11 bases. J lost 3 bases, V lost 7 bases, and 5 bases had no gene match. Germline-derived CDR1 and CDR2 are MNHNS and SASEGT. CDR3 length: 15 residues. The DNA of the CDR3 is TGTGCCAGCACCCTACTAGCGGGAGACTACAATGAGCAGTTCTTC. It translates to CASTLLAGDYNEQFF.

For this clone: A far larger clone is a single base away, which makes a read error likely. This CDR3 is also generated by other DNA sequences in the sample. J is TRBJ1-1 and V is TRBV28; D ambiguous. The germline V and J ends were trimmed by 7 bases and 8 bases, with 14 bases remaining between them. The CDR3 sequence is 12 residues long. Looked up from germline, CDR1 is MDHEN and CDR2 is SYDVKM. This chain's CDR3 is CASTARGTEAFF. The CDR3 nucleotides are TGTGCCAGCACCGCCCGCGGCACCGAAGCTTTCTTT.

This clone was seen ten or more times. J is TRBJ2-2 and V is TRBV5-1; possibly TRBD2 for D (5 bases). V was cut by 0 bases and J by 8 bases, with 11 bases left in between. Germline V gene lookup returns CDR1 SGHRS and CDR2 YFSETQ. The CDR3 runs 14 residues. CDR3 region: CASSLGSAWGELFF. The CDR3, as DNA: TGCGCCAGCAGCTTGGGTAGCGCCTGGGGGGAGCTGTTTTTT.

The CDR3 sequence: CASGVLGTDTQYF. The CDR3 coding sequence is TGTGCCAGCGGAGTCCTGGGAACAGATACGCAGTATTTT. V and J are TRBV11-1 and TRBJ2-3, with D unclear. Germline CDR1 reads SGHAT; CDR2 reads FQDESV (reference sequence). V lost 8 bases and J 3 bases, leaving 12 bases between the germline ends. CDR3 length: 13 residues.

Of note for this clone: Other DNA sequences in this sample translate to the same CDR3. CDR3 nucleotides: TGTGCCAGCAGCCCCCGGGACAGCTCCTACGAGCAGTACTTC. Translating gives CASSPRDSSYEQYF. V and J are TRBV7-8 and TRBJ2-7, with 7 bases identical to TRBD1. The junction had 4 bases not matched to a gene; V was cut back by 5 bases and J by 0 bases. The CDR3 covers 14 residues. Germline CDR1 is SGHVS and CDR2 is FQNEAQ.

The V call is TRBV28, the J call TRBJ1-2, with 12 bases that match TRBD1. Losses at the gene ends were 6 bases for V and 6 bases for J; bases not matched to a gene: 11. Per the germline V gene, CDR1 is MDHEN and CDR2 is SYDVKM. CDR3 size: 16 residues. The CDR3 reads CASSLLAGQGANGYTF. As DNA, the CDR3 is TGTGCCAGCAGCCTATTGGCGGGACAGGGGGCAAATGGCTACACCTTC.

This clone was found many times. The rearrangement joins TRBV19 to TRBJ1-1, with 7 nucleotides matching TRBD1. V shed 4 bases, J shed 10 bases, and the junction held 18 bases outside the gene matches. Germline lookup yields CDR1 LNHDA and CDR2 SQIVND (reference sequence). CDR3 size: 16 residues. The CDR3 DNA reads as TGTGCCAGTAGTACCTATCAAACATTACAGGGACAGAGAGCTTTCTTT. Translating it yields CASSTYQTLQGQRAFF.

V is TRBV9 and J is TRBJ2-1; TRBD2 matches at 14 bases. This CDR3 comprises 16 residues. The trim removed 4 bases at V and 7 bases at J, leaving 7 bases unmatched. Germline-derived CDR1 and CDR2 are SGDLS and YYNGEE. CDR3 DNA: TGTGCCAGCAGCCCCCGAGGGACTAGCGGGAGTAATGAGCAGTTCTTC. Its protein product is CASSPRGTSGSNEQFF. The full variable domain, in which reference TRBV9 and TRBJ2-1 provide the parts outside the CDR3, is DSGVTQTPKHLITATGQRVTLRCSPRSGDLSVYWYQQSLDQGLQFLIQYYNGEERAKGNILERFSAQQFPDLHSELNLSSLELGDSALYFCASSPRGTSGSNEQFFGPGTRLTVL.

The rearrangement joins TRBV7-8 to TRBJ2-1, with D perhaps assigned TRBD1 or TRBD2 (5 bases each). V was cut by 4 bases and J by 7 bases, with 20 bases left in between. The CDR3 is 16 residues long. The germline V gene encodes CDR1 SGHVS and CDR2 FQNEAQ. This CDR3 is CASSWARGEIGNEQFF. In DNA, the CDR3 is TGTGCCAGCAGCTGGGCCCGAGGGGAGATCGGGAATGAGCAGTTCTTC. The full variable domain, in which reference TRBV7-8 and TRBJ2-1 provide the parts outside the CDR3, is GAGVSQSPRYKVAKRGQDVALRCDPISGHVSLFWYQQALGQGPEFLTYFQNEAQLDKSGLPSDRFFAERPEGSVSTLKIQRTQQEDSAVYLCASSWARGEIGNEQFFGPGTRLTVL.

This clone was observed a single time. The rearrangement links TRBV28 to TRBJ2-5; 16 nucleotides agree with TRBD2. Losses at the gene ends were 7 bases for V and 5 bases for J; bases not matched to a gene: 10. Germline-derived CDR1 and CDR2 are MDHEN and SYDVKM. The CDR3 length is 17 residues. The CDR3 nucleotides are TGTGCCAGCACCCCAACTGCGGGACTAGCGGGAGGGGAGACCCAGTACTTC. Residues: CASTPTAGLAGGETQYF.

This chain joins TRBV7-3 and TRBJ1-1; D remains unclear. The ends were cut back, 6 bases at V and 2 bases at J, with 10 bases in the middle. Germline assignment: CDR1 SGHTA and CDR2 FQGTGA. This CDR3 region has 13 residues. The CDR3 DNA is TGTGCCAGCAGTCTACGAGCTAACACTGAAGCTTTCTTT. This translates into CASSLRANTEAFF.

The genes are TRBV9 and TRBJ2-7; D unresolved. V lost 0 bases and J lost 6, with 13 bases in between. This CDR3 is built from 14 residues. The germline V gene encodes CDR1 SGDLS and CDR2 YYNGEE. The CDR3: CASSVGQFKSEQYF. The CDR3 nucleotides are TGTGCCAGCAGCGTAGGGCAGTTTAAGAGCGAGCAGTACTTC.

V and J are TRBV2 and TRBJ2-2; D is perhaps TRBD1 (6 bases). The CDR3 length is 15 residues. V was clipped by 3 bases and J by 3 bases, with 11 bases between them. Looked up from germline, CDR1 is SNHLY and CDR2 is FYNNEI. For the CDR3, the DNA is TGTGCCAGCAGTGAGATGGACAGAGACACCGGGGAGCTGTTTTTT. Translating gives CASSEMDRDTGELFF.

V is TRBV30 and J is TRBJ2-7; 8 bases align to TRBD1. The germline V gene encodes CDR1 GTSNPN and CDR2 SVGIG (reference sequence). The CDR3 contains 14 residues. Trimming at V came to 4 bases and at J to 2 bases, leaving 7 bases not matched to a gene. This CDR3 reads CAWMPGQVPYEQYF. The DNA for the CDR3 is TGTGCCTGGATGCCGGGACAGGTTCCCTACGAGCAGTACTTC.

The rearrangement joins TRBV4-1 to TRBJ2-7; a weak D match, TRBD2 (5 bases). Deletions cut 4 bases from V and 1 base from J, with 14 bases between. Looked up from germline, CDR1 is MGHRA and CDR2 is YSYEKL. The CDR3 extends over 15 amino acids. The CDR3 reads CASSPTRRGSYEQYF. For the CDR3, the DNA is TGCGCCAGCAGCCCGACCCGCCGGGGATCCTACGAGCAGTACTTC.

The chain uses TRBV7-9 and TRBJ2-7, with 7 positions matching TRBD2. Losses at the gene ends were 1 base for V and 2 bases for J; bases not matched to a gene: 8. The germline V gene has CDR1 SEHNR and CDR2 FQNEAQ (reference sequence). CDR3 length equals 16 residues. The CDR3 coding sequence is TGTGCCAGCAGCTTAGATCTAGCGGCCTTTACCTACGAGCAGTACTTC. As protein: CASSLDLAAFTYEQYF.

The chain has TRBV28 and TRBJ2-5; D is unresolved. The CDR3 totals 12 residues. CDR1 and CDR2 from the germline V gene are MDHEN and SYDVKM. V gave up 3 bases and J gave up 5 bases, with 7 bases separating them. The CDR3 reads CASSFWLETQYF. CDR3 DNA sequence: TGTGCCAGCAGTTTCTGGTTGGAGACCCAGTACTTC.

This chain uses TRBV5-1 with TRBJ2-7; 8 bases align to TRBD2. CDR3 length: 15 amino acids. V lost 0 bases, J lost 4 bases, and 6 bases stayed unmatched. The germline V gene encodes CDR1 SGHRS and CDR2 YFSETQ. The CDR3 coding sequence is TGCGCCAGCAGCTTGGACCAGCGGGAGATGTACGAGCAGTACTTC. Protein product: CASSLDQREMYEQYF.